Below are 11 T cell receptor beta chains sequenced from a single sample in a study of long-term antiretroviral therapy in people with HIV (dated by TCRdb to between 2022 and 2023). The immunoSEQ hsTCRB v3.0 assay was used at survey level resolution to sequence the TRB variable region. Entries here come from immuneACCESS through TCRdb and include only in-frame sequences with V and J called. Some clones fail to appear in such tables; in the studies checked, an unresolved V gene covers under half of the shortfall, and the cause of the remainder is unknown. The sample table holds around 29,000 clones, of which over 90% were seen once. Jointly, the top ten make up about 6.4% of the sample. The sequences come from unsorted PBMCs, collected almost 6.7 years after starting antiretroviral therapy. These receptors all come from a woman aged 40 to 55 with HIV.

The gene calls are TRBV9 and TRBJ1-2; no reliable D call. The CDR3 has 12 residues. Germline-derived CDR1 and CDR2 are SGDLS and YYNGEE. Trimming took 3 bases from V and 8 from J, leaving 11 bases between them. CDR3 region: CASSANVRGYTF. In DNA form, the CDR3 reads TGTGCCAGCAGCGCAAATGTCCGGGGCTACACCTTC.

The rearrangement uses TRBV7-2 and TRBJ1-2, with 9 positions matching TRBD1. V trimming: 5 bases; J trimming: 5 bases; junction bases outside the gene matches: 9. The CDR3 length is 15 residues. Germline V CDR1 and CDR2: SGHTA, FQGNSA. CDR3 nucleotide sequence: TGTGCCAGCAGCCCCCGAGCCGGGACAGGGTATGGCTACACCTTC. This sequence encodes CASSPRAGTGYGYTF.

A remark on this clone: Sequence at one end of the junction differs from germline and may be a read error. The CDR3 coding sequence is TGTGCCAGCAGCTCCGCAAGGCTGGGGGAGACCCATTACTTC. This codes for CASSSARLGETHYF. This chain joins TRBV7-2 and TRBJ2-5; D tentatively fits TRBD1 or TRBD2 (5 bases each). Germline V gene data show CDR1 as SGHTA and CDR2 as FQGNSA. This CDR3 has 14 residues.

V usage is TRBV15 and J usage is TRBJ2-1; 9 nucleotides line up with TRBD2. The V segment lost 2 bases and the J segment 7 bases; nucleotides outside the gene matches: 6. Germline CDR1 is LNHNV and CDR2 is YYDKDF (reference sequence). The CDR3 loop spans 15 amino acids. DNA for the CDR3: TGTGCCACCAGCAGAAAGTCGCGGGGGGGGAATGAGCAGTTCTTC. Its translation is CATSRKSRGGNEQFF.

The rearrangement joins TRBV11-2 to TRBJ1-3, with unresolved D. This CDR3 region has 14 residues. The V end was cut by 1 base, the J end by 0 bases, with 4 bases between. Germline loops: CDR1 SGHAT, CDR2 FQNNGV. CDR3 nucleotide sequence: TGTGCCAGCAGCTTAGGACTCTCTGGAAACACCATATATTTT. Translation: CASSLGLSGNTIYF. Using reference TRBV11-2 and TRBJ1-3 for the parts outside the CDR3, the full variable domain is EAGVAQSPRYKIIEKRQSVAFWCNPISGHATLYWYQQILGQGPKLLIQFQNNGVVDDSQLPKDRFSAERLKGVDSTLKIQPAKLEDSAVYLCASSLGLSGNTIYFGEGSWLTVV.

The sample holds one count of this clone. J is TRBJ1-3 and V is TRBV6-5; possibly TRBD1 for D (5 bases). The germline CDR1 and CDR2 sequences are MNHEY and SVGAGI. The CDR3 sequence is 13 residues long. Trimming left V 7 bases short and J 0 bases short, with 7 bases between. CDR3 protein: CASTTVSGNTIYF. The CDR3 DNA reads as TGTGCCAGCACGACAGTCTCTGGAAACACCATATATTTT.

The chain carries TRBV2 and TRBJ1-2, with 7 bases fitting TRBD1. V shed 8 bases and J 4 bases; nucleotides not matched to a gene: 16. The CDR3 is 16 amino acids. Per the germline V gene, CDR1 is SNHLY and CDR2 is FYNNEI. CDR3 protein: CASVKDRALSSYGYTF. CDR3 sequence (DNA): TGTGCCAGCGTAAAAGACAGGGCCCTATCAAGCTATGGCTACACCTTC.

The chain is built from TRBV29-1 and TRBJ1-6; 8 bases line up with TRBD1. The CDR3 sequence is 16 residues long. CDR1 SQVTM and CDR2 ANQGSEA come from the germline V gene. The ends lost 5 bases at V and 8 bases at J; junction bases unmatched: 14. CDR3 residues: CSVRTTKDRADSPLHF. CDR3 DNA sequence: TGCAGCGTTCGCACTACTAAGGACAGGGCGGATTCACCCCTCCACTTT.

CDR3 DNA sequence: TGCGCCAGCAGCTTGGCAGTGAACACTGAAGCTTTCTTT. Translation: CASSLAVNTEAFF. This rearrangement joins TRBV5-1 to TRBJ1-1; D unclear. CDR1 and CDR2 from the germline V gene are SGHRS and YFSETQ. The CDR3 sequence is 13 residues long. The V end lost 0 bases, the J end lost 0 bases, and 3 bases lay between the germline ends. The full variable domain, its missing parts supplied by reference TRBV5-1 and TRBJ1-1, is KAGVTQTPRYLIKTRGQQVTLSCSPISGHRSVSWYQQTPGQGLQFLFEYFSETQRNKGNFPGRFSGRQFSNSRSEMNVSTLELGDSALYLCASSLAVNTEAFFGQGTRLTVV.

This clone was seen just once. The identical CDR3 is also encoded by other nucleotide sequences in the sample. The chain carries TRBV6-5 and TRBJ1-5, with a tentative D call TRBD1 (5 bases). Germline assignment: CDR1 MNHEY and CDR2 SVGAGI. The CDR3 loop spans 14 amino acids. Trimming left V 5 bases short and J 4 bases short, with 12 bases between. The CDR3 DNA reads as TGTGCCAGCAGTCCCGGGGGGGGGAATCAGCCCCAGCATTTT. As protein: CASSPGGGNQPQHF.

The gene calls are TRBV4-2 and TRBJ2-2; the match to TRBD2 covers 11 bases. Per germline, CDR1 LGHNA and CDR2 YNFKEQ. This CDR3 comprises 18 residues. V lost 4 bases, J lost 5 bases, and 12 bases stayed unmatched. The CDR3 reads CASSLQPIAGGQTGELFF. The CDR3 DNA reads TGTGCCAGCAGCCTTCAGCCCATAGCGGGGGGGCAGACCGGGGAGCTGTTTTTT.